This passage covers 27 T cell receptor beta chains from one sample sequenced in a study of blood T cell repertoires in COVID-19. Assay used: immunoSEQ multiplex PCR; TCRdb lists only in-frame clones, some missing. The top ten hold roughly a fifth of the sample, which has tens of thousands of clones, 73% seen once. The specimen sequenced was peripheral blood. Receptors were obtained from a man aged 55-75 years with acute or convalescent COVID-19.

V and J are TRBV5-1 and TRBJ2-5, with 7 positions matching TRBD2. J was trimmed by 0 bases and V by 6 bases; bases with no gene match: 5. Germline values: CDR1 SGHRS, CDR2 YFSETQ. The CDR3 extends over 14 amino acids. CDR3 loop: CASTPGGYQETQYF. CDR3 nucleotides: TGCGCCAGCACCCCCGGGGGGTACCAAGAGACCCAGTACTTC. Filled out from reference TRBV5-1 and TRBJ2-5, the complete variable domain reads KAGVTQTPRYLIKTRGQQVTLSCSPISGHRSVSWYQQTPGQGLQFLFEYFSETQRNKGNFPGRFSGRQFSNSRSEMNVSTLELGDSALYLCASTPGGYQETQYFGPGTRLLVL.

The rearrangement links TRBV11-2 to TRBJ2-3, with no clear D. CDR1 is SGHAT, CDR2 FQNNGV, per germline. The CDR3 totals 17 residues. V lost 2 bases and J lost 6, with 21 bases in between. The CDR3 protein is CASSLSLRSAGADTQYF. In DNA form, the CDR3 reads TGTGCCAGCAGCTTAAGTTTAAGGTCGGCAGGCGCGGATACGCAGTATTTT.

The chain combines TRBV28 with TRBJ2-1; 9 bases are shared with TRBD2. V lost 3 bases and J lost 5; bases outside the gene matches: 17. CDR1 and CDR2 (germline): MDHEN, SYDVKM. The CDR3 length is 19 residues. CDR3 in amino acids: CASSFLRLAGLLANNEQFF. CDR3 coding DNA: TGTGCCAGCAGTTTTCTACGTCTAGCGGGACTTTTAGCCAACAATGAGCAGTTCTTC.

The J gene is TRBJ1-2, the V gene TRBV4-1; possible D gene TRBD1, 5 bases. V gave up 3 bases and J gave up 4 bases, with 12 bases separating them. Germline V gene lookup returns CDR1 MGHRA and CDR2 YSYEKL. This CDR3 has 14 residues. The CDR3: CASSQQVGGYGYTF. The CDR3 DNA follows: TGCGCCAGCAGCCAGCAGGTGGGGGGCTATGGCTACACCTTC.

The genes are TRBV10-2 and TRBJ2-2; 7 bases map to TRBD2. The germline CDR1 and CDR2 sequences are WSHSY and SAAADI. The CDR3 extends over 13 amino acids. The trim removed 6 bases at V and 4 bases at J, leaving 2 bases unmatched. The CDR3 coding sequence is TGCGCCAGCAGAGCGGGGAGCACCGGGGAGCTGTTTTTT. Amino acids: CASRAGSTGELFF.

This clone appeared a single time. The genes are TRBV6-4 and TRBJ2-2, with TRBD2 matching 8 bases. The CDR3 is made up of 15 amino acids. V trimming: 8 bases; J trimming: 3 bases; junction bases outside the gene matches: 8. From germline, CDR1 is MRHNA and CDR2 SNTAGT. This CDR3 is CASGNSGVDTGELFF. The CDR3 DNA sequence: TGTGCCAGCGGTAATAGCGGGGTGGACACCGGGGAGCTGTTTTTT.

Only a few counts were recorded for this clone. The chain uses TRBV14 and TRBJ2-2; 8 positions agree with TRBD2. Germline CDR1 and CDR2: SGHDN and FVKESK. The CDR3 spans 16 residues. V was pared by 2 bases and J by 4 bases, with 6 bases of the junction left unmatched. CDR3 in DNA: TGTGCCAGCAGCCAACTACGGGGGGGCATCACCGGGGAGCTGTTTTTT. Translation gives CASSQLRGGITGELFF.

The chain joins TRBV28 to TRBJ1-1; 7 nucleotides match TRBD1. Germline CDR1 is MDHEN and CDR2 is SYDVKM. Trimming removed 7 bases from V and 4 bases from J; junction bases left unmatched: 12. The CDR3 runs 15 residues. The CDR3: CASTPPYRGSTEAFF. CDR3 sequence (DNA): TGTGCCAGCACCCCTCCATACAGGGGCAGCACTGAAGCTTTCTTT.

The chain is built from TRBV11-3 and TRBJ1-5; 7 nucleotides agree with TRBD1. V shed 5 bases, J shed 0 bases, and the junction held 7 bases outside the gene matches. The germline V gene has CDR1 SGHNT and CDR2 YENEEA. The CDR3 totals 16 residues. This CDR3 reads CASSPRDRLSNQPQHF. In nucleotides, the CDR3 is TGTGCCAGCAGCCCCCGGGACAGACTTAGCAATCAGCCCCAGCATTTT.

The chain employs TRBV7-9 and TRBJ2-2; a possible D gene is TRBD1 (5 bases). V lost 11 bases and J lost 2, with 15 bases in between. The CDR3 totals 14 residues. Per germline, CDR1 SEHNR and CDR2 FQNEAQ (reference sequence). The CDR3 DNA is TGTGCCTGCCCAAAGGGGCGAAACACCGGGGAGCTGTTTTTT. This translates into CACPKGRNTGELFF.

The chain joins TRBV6-1 to TRBJ2-3; 10 bases match TRBD2. The CDR3 length is 16 residues. Germline V gives CDR1 MNHNS, CDR2 SASEGT. The ends lost 6 bases at V and 8 bases at J; junction bases unmatched: 14. CDR3 loop: CASSELSGGTRGTQYF. Written as DNA, the CDR3 is TGTGCCAGCAGCGAACTTAGCGGGGGGACGCGTGGTACGCAGTATTTT.

In its sample, this clone was seen once. The chain employs TRBV7-2 and TRBJ2-2, with 13 bases fitting TRBD2. Germline loops: CDR1 SGHTA, CDR2 FQGNSA. Unmatched junction bases numbered 4, after V lost 4 bases and J lost 5 bases. The CDR3 extends over 16 amino acids. The CDR3, as DNA: TGTGCCAGCAGCTCTTGGACTAGCGGGGGAACCGGGGAGCTGTTTTTT. As protein: CASSSWTSGGTGELFF. Full variable domain (missing parts from reference TRBV7-2 and TRBJ2-2): GAGVSQSPSNKVTEKGKDVELRCDPISGHTALYWYRQSLGQGLEFLIYFQGNSAPDKSGLPSDRFSAERTGGSVSTLTIQRTQQEDSAVYLCASSSWTSGGTGELFFGEGSRLTVL.

The chain uses TRBV12-3 or TRBV12-4 and TRBJ2-1, with D possibly being TRBD1 (5 bases). Trimming shortened V by 6 bases and J by 8 bases, and 11 bases separated the two germline ends. CDR3 length: 12 amino acids. This chain's CDR3 is CASSPTGDEQFF. The CDR3 region has the DNA TGTGCCAGCAGCCCCACAGGTGATGAGCAGTTCTTC.

The chain is built from TRBV5-8 and TRBJ2-1, with D perhaps TRBD2 (5 bases). With 6 bases removed from V and 2 bases from J, the gap between germline ends came to 15 bases. This CDR3 region has 15 residues. Germline assignment: CDR1 SGHTS and CDR2 YDEGEE. The CDR3 DNA follows: TGTGCCAGCACCTCGGCTGGGGAGACCTACAATGAGCAGTTCTTC. Protein product: CASTSAGETYNEQFF.

The chain has TRBV11-2 and TRBJ2-5; possibly TRBD2 for D (6 bases). Looked up from germline, CDR1 is SGHAT and CDR2 is FQNNGV. V dropped 8 bases and J dropped 3 bases, with 16 bases sitting between them. CDR3 length: 14 amino acids. CDR3 in amino acids: CASSPLSGKETQYF. DNA for the CDR3: TGTGCCAGCTCCCCCCTTAGCGGAAAAGAGACCCAGTACTTC.

The rearrangement joins TRBV5-1 to TRBJ2-3; D gene uncertain. V gave up 0 bases and J gave up 6 bases, with 8 bases separating them. The CDR3 loop spans 13 amino acids. Per germline, CDR1 SGHRS and CDR2 YFSETQ. The CDR3 loop reads CASSLGTKDTQYF. The CDR3 nucleotides read TGCGCCAGCAGCTTGGGAACTAAGGATACGCAGTATTTT. The variable domain in full, completed from reference TRBV5-1 and TRBJ2-3, reads KAGVTQTPRYLIKTRGQQVTLSCSPISGHRSVSWYQQTPGQGLQFLFEYFSETQRNKGNFPGRFSGRQFSNSRSEMNVSTLELGDSALYLCASSLGTKDTQYFGPGTRLTVL.

The rearrangement links TRBV28 to TRBJ2-7, with no clear D. CDR3 length: 11 amino acids. V was pared by 5 bases and J by 6 bases, with 8 bases between. The germline V gene has CDR1 MDHEN and CDR2 SYDVKM. CDR3 nucleotide sequence: TGTGCCAGCAGTAACACGCTCGAGCAGTACTTC. Protein: CASSNTLEQYF.

The genes are TRBV5-1 and TRBJ2-5; D might be TRBD1 (6 bases). The CDR3 runs to 15 residues. Trimming cost V 0 bases and J 1 base, with 10 bases left between them. Germline V CDR1 and CDR2: SGHRS, YFSETQ. The CDR3 region is CASSLDRESQETQYF. CDR3 bases: TGCGCCAGCAGCTTGGACAGGGAGAGCCAAGAGACCCAGTACTTC. The variable domain in full, completed from reference TRBV5-1 and TRBJ2-5, reads KAGVTQTPRYLIKTRGQQVTLSCSPISGHRSVSWYQQTPGQGLQFLFEYFSETQRNKGNFPGRFSGRQFSNSRSEMNVSTLELGDSALYLCASSLDRESQETQYFGPGTRLLVL.

The rearrangement uses TRBV7-2 and TRBJ2-2; 8 nucleotides agree with TRBD2. Trimming cost V 6 bases and J 7 bases; bases outside gene matches: 4. This CDR3 spans 13 amino acids. Germline V gene sequence: CDR1 SGHTA, CDR2 FQGNSA. CDR3 sequence: CASRPGTSGELFF. The CDR3 region has the DNA TGTGCCAGCAGACCCGGGACTAGCGGGGAGCTGTTTTTT.

The V and J genes are TRBV2 and TRBJ2-5; the D gene is possibly TRBD2 (6 bases). The CDR3 runs 15 residues. Trimming removed 2 bases at V and 4 bases at J, with 14 bases between. Looked up from germline, CDR1 is SNHLY and CDR2 is FYNNEI. CDR3 protein: CASSELGGIAETQYF. As DNA, the CDR3 is TGTGCCAGCAGTGAATTAGGAGGGATTGCAGAGACCCAGTACTTC.

Comment on this clone: At one end the junction does not follow the germline gene, possibly because of a read error. The V call is TRBV5-6, the J call TRBJ1-1; D may be TRBD1 (5 bases). The CDR3 totals 13 residues. From germline, CDR1 is SGHDT and CDR2 YYEEEE. The CDR3 loop is CASSLAEDTKAFF. CDR3 nucleotides: TGTGCCAGCAGCTTGGCCGAGGACACTAAAGCTTTCTTT.

This clone was recorded a few times. The chain employs TRBV6-1 and TRBJ1-1; D gene uncertain. Trimming cost V 3 bases and J 3 bases, with 17 bases left between them. The CDR3 extends over 16 amino acids. CDR1 MNHNS and CDR2 SASEGT come from the germline V gene. The CDR3 DNA follows: TGTGCCAGCAGTGAGTCGAGGCAGACGAAGGACACTGAAGCTTTCTTT. It yields the protein CASSESRQTKDTEAFF.

The V call is TRBV19, the J call TRBJ1-1, with 8 nucleotides matching TRBD1. The germline gives CDR1 LNHDA, CDR2 SQIVND (reference sequence). Trimming cost V 1 base and J 1 base; bases outside gene matches: 5. The CDR3 has 16 residues. CDR3: CASSIGRDRGNTEAFF. The CDR3, as DNA: TGTGCCAGTAGTATAGGCCGCGACAGGGGGAACACTGAAGCTTTCTTT.

The chain links TRBV11-2 to TRBJ1-1, with D perhaps matching TRBD1 (6 bases). Germline CDR1 is SGHAT and CDR2 is FQNNGV. The V and J ends lost 5 bases and 3 bases respectively, with 13 bases between them. The CDR3 spans 14 residues. CDR3 in amino acids: CASSDDRMDTEAFF. The DNA for the CDR3 is TGTGCCAGCAGCGATGACAGGATGGACACTGAAGCTTTCTTT.

The V and J genes are TRBV9 and TRBJ1-2, with D uncertain. V lost 3 bases and J lost 3, with 12 bases in between. Per germline, CDR1 SGDLS and CDR2 YYNGEE. The CDR3 is 14 amino acids. The chain's CDR3 is CASSGQVFDYGYTF. The CDR3 DNA is TGTGCCAGCAGCGGGCAGGTTTTTGACTATGGCTACACCTTC.

V gene TRBV7-9 combines with J gene TRBJ2-1; TRBD2 agrees at 9 bases. Germline trimming cut 3 bases from V and 8 bases from J; bases unmatched to any gene: 2. Germline CDR1 and CDR2: SEHNR and FQNEAQ (reference sequence). The length of the CDR3 is 13 residues. CDR3 in DNA: TGTGCCAGCAGCTTCATAGCGGGAGATGAGCAGTTCTTC. Protein sequence: CASSFIAGDEQFF.

This clone was seen more than once but under ten times. The chain carries TRBV29-1 and TRBJ1-2, with D possibly TRBD1 on 5 matching bases. The V and J ends lost 3 bases and 8 bases respectively, with 16 bases between them. In germline, CDR1 is SQVTM, CDR2 ANQGSEA. The CDR3 spans 13 residues. The CDR3 reads CSVDRGAGRGYTF. The CDR3 DNA follows: TGCAGCGTTGACCGTGGTGCAGGGCGAGGCTACACCTTC.